This TCR beta chain was documented in a study of blood T cell repertoires in COVID-19. Overall study context: Samples taken during acute and convalescent COVID-19 were collected in the United States, Italy and Spain.

CDR1 and CDR2 (germline): MGHDK, SYGVNS. V was pared by 9 bases and J by 0 bases, with 21 bases between. This CDR3 has 17 residues. Study processing details: Amplifying reference gene primers gave estimates of nucleated cell counts. TCRdb's copy holds only in-frame clones and misses some; the assay was immunoSEQ multiplex PCR. The V and J calls and the clone size are those of that table, but D and trimming were determined from the DNA. The table lists 200,000 to 250,000 clones, roughly 80% of them singletons, with 4.5% to 5% in the top ten. The J gene is TRBJ1-5, the V gene TRBV25-1, with a tentative D call TRBD1 (6 bases). Specimen: peripheral blood. The TCR was taken from a woman older than 75 with active or convalescent COVID-19. The CDR3 sequence is CARSIRDTNYSNQPQHF. CDR3 sequence (DNA): TGTGCCAGGAGCATCCGGGACACCAATTATAGCAATCAGCCCCAGCATTTT.